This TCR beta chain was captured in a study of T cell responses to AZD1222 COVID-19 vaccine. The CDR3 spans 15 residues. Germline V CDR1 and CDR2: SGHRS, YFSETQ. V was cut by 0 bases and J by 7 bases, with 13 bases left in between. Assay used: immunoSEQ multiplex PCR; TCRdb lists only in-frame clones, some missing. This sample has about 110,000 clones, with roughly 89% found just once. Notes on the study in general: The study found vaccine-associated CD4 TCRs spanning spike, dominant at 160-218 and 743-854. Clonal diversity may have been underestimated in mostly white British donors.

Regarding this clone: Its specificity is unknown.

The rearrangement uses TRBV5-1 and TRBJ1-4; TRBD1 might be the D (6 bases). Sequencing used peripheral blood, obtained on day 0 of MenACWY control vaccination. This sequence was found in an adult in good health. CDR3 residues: CASSLVQGRGEKLFF. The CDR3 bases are TGCGCCAGCAGCTTGGTTCAGGGCAGGGGTGAAAAACTGTTTTTT.